Listed here are 6 T cell receptor beta chains from one sample, sequenced in a study of control samples from healthy donors and cancer patients. Profiled with immunoSEQ multiplex PCR; TCRdb holds only in-frame clones, not every one. The sample carries some 120,000 clones, roughly 91% recorded once. The sequenced sample was PBMCs. All receptors derive from a man aged 45-65 years with head and neck cancer.

V usage is TRBV7-9 and J usage is TRBJ2-2; the D is unclear. The germline V gene has CDR1 SEHNR and CDR2 FQNEAQ (reference sequence). This CDR3 spans 13 amino acids. Trimming stripped 8 bases from V and 6 bases from J, with 13 bases between. In DNA, the CDR3 is TGTGCCAGCGAAGGTTCGGGCGCCGGGGAGCTGTTTTTT. Translation: CASEGSGAGELFF.

The chain combines TRBV27 with TRBJ2-1; 9 bases are a match to TRBD2. There are 17 residues in the CDR3. V was clipped by 4 bases and J by 5 bases; unmatched bases: 12. The germline V gene encodes CDR1 MNHEY and CDR2 SMNVEV (reference sequence). In DNA form, the CDR3 reads TGTGCCAGCAGTTCCTCTCTGGCGGGGGGGCCTGACAATGAGCAGTTCTTC. This encodes CASSSSLAGGPDNEQFF.

The gene calls are TRBV5-6 and TRBJ2-7; weak D call: TRBD1 (5 bases). V lost 1 base, J lost 3 bases, and 17 bases lay in between. The CDR3 sequence is 16 residues long. The germline CDR1 and CDR2 sequences are SGHDT and YYEEEE. CDR3 nucleotide sequence: TGTGCCAGCAGCTTGTATAAGGGGTTTCGCGTCTACGAGCAGTACTTC. It yields the protein CASSLYKGFRVYEQYF.

This clone was seen only once. The CDR3 nucleotides are TGTGCCATCAGTGTGGGACAGAGAGTAGGCAATGAGCAGTTCTTC. Translating gives CAISVGQRVGNEQFF. This chain joins TRBV10-3 and TRBJ2-1, with TRBD1 matching 7 bases. Germline V gene sequence: CDR1 ENHRY, CDR2 SYGVKD. CDR3 length equals 15 residues. J was trimmed by 6 bases and V by 4 bases; bases with no gene match: 9.

The chain carries TRBV5-6 and TRBJ1-1; a weak D match, TRBD1 (6 bases). V was pared by 3 bases and J by 3 bases, with 9 bases between. Germline-derived CDR1 and CDR2 are SGHDT and YYEEEE. The CDR3 runs to 13 residues. CDR3 nucleotides: TGTGCCAGCAGCTGGGGGGCGGACACTGAAGCTTTCTTT. Protein: CASSWGADTEAFF.

V and J are TRBV2 and TRBJ2-5; possibly TRBD1 for D (7 bases). Trimming removed 2 bases at V and 5 bases at J, with 12 bases between. The CDR3 sequence is 14 residues long. Germline V lookup: CDR1 SNHLY, CDR2 FYNNEI. As DNA, the CDR3 is TGTGCCAGCAGTGAACAGGGGGGCGTGGAGACCCAGTACTTC. The encoded protein is CASSEQGGVETQYF.